Following are 30 T cell receptor beta chains from one sample sequenced in a study of cytomegalovirus exposure and HLA in healthy donors. The primer mix had 60 Vbeta and 13 Jbeta primers. Produced via immunoSEQ multiplex PCR; TCRdb's table is partial and in-frame only. The sample lists roughly 100,000 clones, 75% to 85% occurring once. The sequencing input was PBMCs. These TCRs come from a woman between 40 and 55 years old in good health and CMV-seronegative.

This rearrangement joins TRBV7-6 to TRBJ2-1; 8 bases match TRBD2. Per germline, CDR1 SGHVS and CDR2 FNYEAQ. This CDR3 region has 18 residues. Germline trimming cut 2 bases from V and 4 bases from J; bases unmatched to any gene: 13. The CDR3 sequence is CASSLSPFSGELYNEQFF. The CDR3 region has the DNA TGTGCCAGCAGCTTATCCCCCTTTAGCGGGGAACTTTACAATGAGCAGTTCTTC. The whole variable domain, filled in from reference TRBV7-6 and TRBJ2-1, reads GAGVSQSPRYKVTKRGQDVALRCDPISGHVSLYWYRQALGQGPEFLTYFNYEAQQDKSGLPNDRFSAERPEGSISTLTIQRTEQRDSAMYRCASSLSPFSGELYNEQFFGPGTRLTVL.

The rearrangement uses TRBV7-6 and TRBJ1-5, with no clear D. Germline loops: CDR1 SGHVS, CDR2 FNYEAQ. This CDR3 has 16 amino acids. Trimming took 5 bases from V and 9 from J, leaving 23 bases between them. The CDR3 loop reads CASSPRPFSSWAPQHF. The CDR3 region has the DNA TGTGCCAGCAGCCCACGGCCCTTTTCCTCCTGGGCGCCCCAGCATTTT.

The rearrangement links TRBV5-1 to TRBJ2-1; D possibly corresponds to TRBD1 (5 bases). The CDR3 runs 13 residues. V lost 1 base and J 9 bases, leaving 11 bases between the germline ends. Germline lookup yields CDR1 SGHRS and CDR2 YFSETQ. The CDR3 is CASSLSGAIEQFF. The CDR3 region has the DNA TGCGCCAGCAGCTTGAGTGGGGCGATTGAGCAGTTCTTC.

In this sample, this clone turned up a few times. The V and J genes are TRBV2 and TRBJ2-7; 8 bases agree with TRBD1. Per the germline V gene, CDR1 is SNHLY and CDR2 is FYNNEI. This CDR3 is 14 amino acids long. The J segment lost 0 bases and the V segment lost 7 bases, leaving 5 bases of the junction unmatched. The DNA of the CDR3 is TGTGCCAGCACCTTCGGGACAGGCTCCTACGAGCAGTACTTC. Residues: CASTFGTGSYEQYF. The variable domain in full, with the rest retrieved from reference TRBV2 and TRBJ2-7, is EPEVTQTPSHQVTQMGQEVILRCVPISNHLYFYWYRQILGQKVEFLVSFYNNEISEKSEIFDDQFSVERPDGSNFTLKIRSTKLEDSAMYFCASTFGTGSYEQYFGPGTRLTVT.

The table lists this clone with a count of one. This chain uses TRBV5-1 with TRBJ2-2, with 7 nucleotides matching TRBD2. V dropped 1 base and J dropped 6; count of bases not matched to a gene: 9. Per germline, CDR1 SGHRS and CDR2 YFSETQ. This CDR3 has 16 residues. The CDR3 DNA follows: TGCGCCAGCAGCTTGTGGGGGGGAAGAAGTGCCGGGGAGCTGTTTTTT. Encoded protein: CASSLWGGRSAGELFF.

This chain connects TRBV5-1 to TRBJ1-3; D ambiguous. V lost 4 bases and J lost 0, with 8 bases in between. Germline V gene lookup returns CDR1 SGHRS and CDR2 YFSETQ. CDR3 length: 14 residues. CDR3 DNA sequence: TGCGCCAGCAGCCTACCGAGCTCTGGAAACACCATATATTTT. Translated: CASSLPSSGNTIYF. The entire variable domain, with the rest obtained from reference TRBV5-1 and TRBJ1-3, is as follows: KAGVTQTPRYLIKTRGQQVTLSCSPISGHRSVSWYQQTPGQGLQFLFEYFSETQRNKGNFPGRFSGRQFSNSRSEMNVSTLELGDSALYLCASSLPSSGNTIYFGEGSWLTVV.

V gene TRBV6-1 combines with J gene TRBJ1-5; D is unclear. The CDR3 is 15 residues long. CDR1 is MNHNS, CDR2 SASEGT, per germline. V was clipped by 3 bases and J by 2 bases, with 11 bases between them. This CDR3 reads CASSETLAGNQPQHF. The CDR3 nucleotides read TGTGCCAGCAGTGAGACTTTAGCCGGCAATCAGCCCCAGCATTTT.

This chain links TRBV5-1 with TRBJ1-2, with 7 bases aligning to TRBD1. The V gene's germline CDR1 is SGHRS and CDR2 YFSETQ. There are 16 residues in the CDR3. V dropped 4 bases and J dropped 5; count of bases not matched to a gene: 14. In nucleotides, the CDR3 is TGCGCCAGCAGCCCGGACCCTGACAGGGTAATATATGGCTACACCTTC. It translates to CASSPDPDRVIYGYTF.

The chain joins TRBV30 to TRBJ2-1; tentative D call: TRBD2 (6 bases). Germline CDR1 reads GTSNPN; CDR2 reads SVGIG (reference sequence). The length of the CDR3 is 17 residues. Trimming left V 2 bases short and J 0 bases short, with 17 bases between. CDR3 loop: CAWSRRDSTSSYNEQFF. In nucleotides, the CDR3 is TGTGCCTGGAGTCGGCGGGACTCCACGAGCTCCTACAATGAGCAGTTCTTC.

V gene TRBV7-9 combines with J gene TRBJ1-1; D not certain. The V end lost 4 bases, the J end lost 7 bases, and 4 bases lay between the germline ends. Germline CDR1 SEHNR, CDR2 FQNEAQ (reference sequence). The length of the CDR3 is 10 residues. In DNA form, the CDR3 reads TGTGCCAGCAGCTCTAGTGAAGCTTTCTTT. Its translation is CASSSSEAFF. Variable domain in full (rest from reference TRBV7-9 and TRBJ1-1): DTGVSQNPRHKITKRGQNVTFRCDPISEHNRLYWYRQTLGQGPEFLTYFQNEAQLEKSRLLSDRFSAERPKGSFSTLEIQRTEQGDSAMYLCASSSSEAFFGQGTRLTVV.

The chain combines TRBV10-1 with TRBJ1-2; tentatively, D is TRBD1 (6 bases). Trimming removed 9 bases from V and 8 bases from J, with 13 bases in between. In germline, CDR1 is WNHNN, CDR2 SYGVQD (reference sequence). CDR3 length: 11 amino acids. CDR3: CARELRGGYTF. CDR3 DNA: TGCGCCAGGGAACTAAGGGGGGGCTACACCTTC.

The chain links TRBV25-1 to TRBJ2-1; 12 bases line up with TRBD1. In germline, CDR1 is MGHDK, CDR2 SYGVNS. The trim removed 8 bases at V and 14 bases at J, leaving 7 bases unmatched. The CDR3 has 12 amino acids. In DNA, the CDR3 is TGTGCCAGCGGGACAGGGGGCTCTGGAGAGTTCTTC. Translated, it gives CASGTGGSGEFF. The full variable domain, rest sourced from reference TRBV25-1 and TRBJ2-1, is EADIYQTPRYLVIGTGKKITLECSQTMGHDKMYWYQQDPGMELHLIHYSYGVNSTEKGDLSSESTVSRIRTEHFPLTLESARPSHTSQYLCASGTGGSGEFFGPGTRLTVL.

Regarding this clone: At one of its ends the junction is not consistent with the germline gene, which may arise from a read error. The same CDR3 arises from other DNA sequences in this sample as well. This rearrangement joins TRBV30 to TRBJ1-2; D not certain. The CDR3 contains 11 residues. Germline CDR1 reads GTSNPN; CDR2 reads SVGIG (reference sequence). CDR3 in DNA: TGCGCCTGGGGAGTGTACGGGGACTACACCTTC. Translating gives CAWGVYGDYTF.

The rearrangement uses TRBV7-2 and TRBJ2-7; 10 bases are a match to TRBD1. Germline V CDR1 and CDR2: SGHTA, FQGNSA. The CDR3 sequence is 14 residues long. J lost 2 bases, V lost 4 bases, and 2 bases had no gene match. CDR3 amino acids: CASSSGQGAYEQYF. The CDR3 DNA sequence: TGTGCCAGCAGCTCCGGACAGGGGGCCTACGAGCAGTACTTC.

This chain links TRBV27 with TRBJ1-5; no firm D call. Deletions cut 5 bases from V and 4 bases from J, with 15 bases between. Looked up from germline, CDR1 is MNHEY and CDR2 is SMNVEV (reference sequence). The CDR3 is 15 residues long. DNA for the CDR3: TGTGCCAGCAGTCCTCAATCTCTAAGAAATCAGCCCCAGCATTTT. Its protein is CASSPQSLRNQPQHF.

CDR3 bases: TGTGCCAGCAGTAGGGGACAGTATAATGAAAAACTGTTTTTT. It yields the protein CASSRGQYNEKLFF. The J gene is TRBJ1-4, the V gene TRBV6-1; 7 bases fit TRBD1. The germline gives CDR1 MNHNS, CDR2 SASEGT. V lost 5 bases to trimming and J lost 4 bases; unmatched junction nucleotides: 4. The CDR3 spans 14 residues.

V usage is TRBV5-4 and J usage is TRBJ2-1, with 7 bases that match TRBD2. The CDR3 length is 13 residues. The ends lost 2 bases at V and 10 bases at J; junction bases unmatched: 6. CDR1 and CDR2 from the germline V gene are SGHNT and YYREEE (reference sequence). CDR3 DNA sequence: TGTGCCAGCAGCTTCACGCGGGGGAACGAGCAGTTCTTC. This translates into CASSFTRGNEQFF.

V gene TRBV7-2 combines with J gene TRBJ2-1; 8 positions agree with TRBD1. Germline CDR1 reads SGHTA; CDR2 reads FQGNSA. This CDR3 comprises 13 residues. V shed 6 bases and J 7 bases; nucleotides not matched to a gene: 5. CDR3 amino acids: CASSSDRVNEQFF. The CDR3 coding sequence is TGTGCCAGCAGTTCGGACAGGGTTAATGAGCAGTTCTTC.

This clone was seen a few times. The V call is TRBV30, the J call TRBJ2-7; D gene uncertain. CDR1 is GTSNPN and CDR2 is SVGIG in the germline V gene (reference sequence). Trimming stripped 3 bases from V and 1 base from J, with 16 bases between. The CDR3 consists of 15 residues. CDR3 amino acids: CAWSVPTVYSYEQYF. CDR3 DNA: TGTGCCTGGAGCGTCCCAACGGTTTATTCCTACGAGCAGTACTTC.

V usage is TRBV7-9 and J usage is TRBJ1-4, with 7 bases fitting TRBD1. CDR1 is SEHNR, CDR2 FQNEAQ, per germline (reference sequence). Germline trimming cut 6 bases from V and 0 bases from J; bases unmatched to any gene: 7. CDR3 length equals 16 residues. Here the CDR3 DNA reads TGTGCCAGCAGACCCGCAGGGGGAGCAACTAATGAAAAACTGTTTTTT. The encoded protein is CASRPAGGATNEKLFF.

The genes are TRBV7-8 and TRBJ2-7; 9 bases are shared with TRBD1. With V trimmed by 1 base and J by 0 bases, 4 bases remained unmatched. CDR3 length equals 16 residues. The germline gives CDR1 SGHVS, CDR2 FQNEAQ. Here the CDR3 reads CASSLGRDRDSYEQYF. The CDR3 nucleotides are TGTGCCAGCAGCTTAGGGAGGGACAGGGACTCCTACGAGCAGTACTTC.

The gene calls are TRBV6-6 and TRBJ1-5, with D possibly matching TRBD1 (5 bases). The CDR3 totals 14 residues. With 5 bases removed from V and 3 bases from J, the gap between germline ends came to 11 bases. Germline CDR1 and CDR2: MNHNY and SVGAGI (reference sequence). The CDR3 sequence: CASSDRGFNQPQHF. The CDR3 region has the DNA TGTGCCAGCAGTGATAGGGGTTTCAATCAGCCCCAGCATTTT.

J is TRBJ2-1 and V is TRBV10-3; 7 nucleotides agree with TRBD1. In germline, CDR1 is ENHRY, CDR2 SYGVKD. The CDR3 loop spans 16 amino acids. The V and J ends lost 0 bases and 5 bases, in that order; junction bases with no gene match: 7. DNA for the CDR3: TGTGCCATCAGTGAGTCGTACGAGACAGGGAACAATGAGCAGTTCTTC. Its translation is CAISESYETGNNEQFF.

V and J are TRBV6-5 and TRBJ2-7, with D perhaps TRBD2 (5 bases). The CDR3 has 15 amino acids. Germline assignment: CDR1 MNHEY and CDR2 SVGAGI. V lost 2 bases and J lost 0, with 11 bases in between. The CDR3 DNA follows: TGTGCCAGCAGTTACGGAGGCAGCAGCTCCTACGAGCAGTACTTC. The encoded protein is CASSYGGSSSYEQYF.

The chain has TRBV6-5 and TRBJ2-7; 9 nucleotides line up with TRBD2. The V gene end was trimmed by 0 bases and the J gene end by 3 bases; junction bases not matched to a gene: 0. Germline V gene lookup returns CDR1 MNHEY and CDR2 SVGAGI. This CDR3 has 14 amino acids. The CDR3 DNA sequence: TGTGCCAGCAGTTACTCGACTAGCGGCTACGAGCAGTACTTC. It specifies CASSYSTSGYEQYF.

The J gene is TRBJ1-1, the V gene TRBV27; no clear D. There are 13 residues in the CDR3. Per germline, CDR1 MNHEY and CDR2 SMNVEV (reference sequence). The V end was cut by 4 bases, the J end by 1 base, with 7 bases between. CDR3: CASSSSGNTEAFF. The DNA of the CDR3 is TGTGCCAGCAGTTCAAGCGGGAACACTGAAGCTTTCTTT.

This chain uses TRBV9 with TRBJ2-5; 8 positions match TRBD1. This CDR3 region has 14 residues. Germline CDR1 reads SGDLS; CDR2 reads YYNGEE. V dropped 4 bases and J dropped 5; count of bases not matched to a gene: 7. The CDR3 bases are TGTGCCAGCAGCCCTCGGACAGGGAGGGAGACCCAGTACTTC. Its translation is CASSPRTGRETQYF.

The chain joins TRBV5-1 to TRBJ1-1; the D is unclear. Germline V gives CDR1 SGHRS, CDR2 YFSETQ. The CDR3 has 13 residues. V dropped 5 bases and J dropped 0 bases, with 8 bases sitting between them. The CDR3 nucleotides read TGCGCCAGCAGAGAGGGTTTGAACACTGAAGCTTTCTTT. Translated: CASREGLNTEAFF.

The J gene is TRBJ2-7, the V gene TRBV27; 8 bases line up with TRBD1. V was clipped by 5 bases and J by 0 bases; unmatched bases: 6. There are 15 residues in the CDR3. Germline CDR1 and CDR2: MNHEY and SMNVEV (reference sequence). The CDR3 nucleotides are TGTGCCAGCAGTATCGCCGGGACAGGCTCCTACGAGCAGTACTTC. This sequence encodes CASSIAGTGSYEQYF.

The chain links TRBV2 to TRBJ1-1; 8 bases agree with TRBD1. J gave up 3 bases and V 6 bases, and 12 bases lay outside the gene matches. Germline V gene data show CDR1 as SNHLY and CDR2 as FYNNEI. This CDR3 spans 16 amino acids. The CDR3 nucleotides are TGTGCCAGCAGCCACCCAACGGACAGGGAGGACACTGAAGCTTTCTTT. Residues: CASSHPTDREDTEAFF.